This TCR beta chain is drawn from a study of human T cells and chemical hapten exposure. Study details: For the roughly 26-week duration of the study, patients were given weekly doses of diphenylcyclopropenone on the scalp. Patients having alopecia areata, totalis or universalis were mostly female.

Germline values: CDR1 ENHRY, CDR2 SYGVKD. J lost 4 bases, V lost 6 bases, and 3 bases had no gene match. The length of the CDR3 is 13 residues. Findings of the study overall: With DPC sensitization, TCRs exceeding 1 in 1000 frequency showed no change.

Time point in this sample: patch test 1, 2 weeks after DPC sensitization. Noted treatment: therapeutic diphenylcyclopropenone sensitization with weekly scalp DPC. To note about this clonotype: The antigen is unknown.

Individual cDNA molecules in this library carried unique molecular identifiers. In TCRdb, the RACE reads were re-called with MiXCR into one record per CDR3 protein. The sample consists of approximately 110,000 distinct CDR3 sequences, 11% of them appearing once. The input for sequencing was whole blood, taken in connection with sensitization to the hapten diphenylcyclopropenone (DPC). The sequence derives from a woman between 40 and 50 years old with alopecia areata. Some clones in this sample may be carry-over from other donors' samples. The chain employs TRBV10-3 and TRBJ1-1; 9 bases agree with TRBD1. The CDR3 DNA follows: TGTGCCATCAGGGACAGGGGAGGCACTGAAGCTTTCTTT. It is translated as CAIRDRGGTEAFF.